This T cell receptor beta chain originates from a study of cytomegalovirus exposure and HLA in healthy donors (dated by TCRdb to the late 2010s). Context from the whole study: An earlier analysis of 587 of the donors reported 250 to 350 Gb of sequence data and about 120 million unique TCR beta sequences obtained from approximately 180 million T cells. Approximately 310 gigabases of sequencing data and 70 million to 100 million unique TCR sequences were included in an early release covering several hundred HLA-typed donors. Of the approximately 400 genotyped donors, about 84% fell in the genetic ancestry cluster associated with self-reported Caucasian donors. The study aimed to test whether signatures of past pathogen exposure could be identified by cataloging public T cell receptors. The study profiled the T cell repertoires of about 720 subjects by immunosequencing and related them to cytomegalovirus serostatus. Besides the first cohort of approximately 670 subjects, a separate validation cohort made up of 120 different subjects was used. High-throughput TCR immunosequencing, statistical association of individual TCRs with disease status, and machine learning were combined to predict cytomegalovirus infection status. In a later analysis, previously published TCR beta repertoires from 500 to 750 donors were re-analyzed and high-resolution HLA genotyping was added so that TCR occurrence patterns could be studied. Rather than using new phenotypic data, the later analysis identified candidate immune exposures from TCR beta sequences and from how often those sequences occurred across donors. To decide whether each TCR beta V gene segment behaved as functional or pseudogenic, an earlier analysis of some 600 of the donors relied on high-throughput TCR beta sequencing. Donor age, sex, ethnicity and CMV serostatus were collected together with the repertoire data. A later genetic analysis used genome-wide SNP genotypes for about 55% of the 666 donors, treating that subset as a discovery cohort. Every repertoire in the discovery cohort had been generated on one and the same sequencing platform. HLA typing included class I and class II loci at four-digit resolution. Typing coverage varied by locus: roughly 629-630 donors for A, B, C, DRB1 and DQB1; approximately 500 for DQA1; more than 600 for DPA1; fewer than 480 for DPB1. About five DR-DQ haplotypes were treated as single units for association and clustering because of strong linkage in the cohort. On average, about 240,000 unique TCR beta nucleotide sequences were sequenced per donor among about 400 genotyped donors of the cohort, with 15% to 20% of those sequences being non-productive. The research as a whole found: Assigning TCR associations to individual alleles was difficult when HLA alleles, especially DR and DQ, strongly co-occurred. Compared with equally common non-associated chains, HLA-associated TCR beta chains in a later analysis were more clonally expanded and had lower generation probabilities. A further reported finding was that TCR beta sequences accurately predicted the HLA-A and HLA-B alleles for most subjects in the first cohort. Because counts were too low, some 17 rarely observed V segments, including chromosome 9 orphons, were excluded from the earlier analysis of around 640 of the donors. Specific HLA alleles were associated with some 15,000 TCR beta sequences at a false discovery rate of 0.05 in a later analysis. According to a later genetic analysis, donors in an Asian-associated ancestry cluster had fewer N-insertions in productive TCRs than the approximately 630-donor mean. The authors suggested that the approach could potentially be generalized to other disease states and immunological phenotypes. Three of the identified cytomegalovirus-associated TCR beta chains were confirmed in vitro to be specific for cytomegalovirus antigens. In an earlier analysis of some 500 of the donors, most TCR beta V segments appeared in productive rearrangements about 90% or about 30% of the time, broadly matching IMGT annotations. Correlated functional status among segregating V segments might be attributable to linkage disequilibrium, but an unknown experimental factor could not be ruled out. The classifier was reported to diagnose cytomegalovirus status with high specificity and sensitivity in both the original cohort and the validation cohort. A total of fewer than 200 TCR beta chains were listed by the study as associated with cytomegalovirus. The presence/absence analyses assumed that sequencing depth was roughly uniform across donors, and that assumption may not be true. Because HLA typing was unavailable for some donors at each locus, only the typed subset was used in association tests. Immune exposure information for the cohort was limited to CMV serostatus. According to a later analysis, most CMV-associated TCR beta chains appeared to be HLA-restricted, and the HLA associations seemed to be driven largely by CMV exposure. Only TCR beta chains were sequenced in this cohort, and the absence of alpha or paired-chain data limited detectable features. Most TCR sequences were seen in very few donors, while some public TCRs were found in many individuals. An association between a missense DCLRE1C variant and V-gene and J-gene trimming of TCR beta chains was found in a later genetic analysis and replicated in an independent cohort. A cluster of highly shared sequence variants was judged likely to represent a technical artifact of the sequencing pipeline. In a later analysis, TCR association rates were found to vary across HLA loci, with the most associated TCRs seen for DRB1 alleles and the fewest for HLA-C alleles. A later analysis reported that several top co-occurrence clusters appeared linked to parvovirus B19, influenza, CMV and Epstein-Barr virus.

About this clone: Its cognate antigen has yet to be identified. No base quality values were provided; no much bigger clone lies one nucleotide off.

The cohort comprised fewer than 750 healthy bone marrow donors. At the time of sampling, every cohort member was nominally healthy, though immune exposures that went unrecorded were likely present. The donor was CMV seronegative and was included in the group of about 400 seronegative cohort members. Every donor gave a peripheral blood sample, and the peripheral blood mononuclear cells from that sample were used for TCR beta sequencing. The Qiagen DNeasy Blood Extraction Kit was used to extract genomic DNA from the blood cell samples. The method was the immunoSEQ multiplex PCR assay. For the multiplex PCR, a mixture combining 60 forward primers for TCR Vbeta segments and 13 reverse primers for TCR Jbeta segments was used. The CDR3 region of rearranged TCR beta genes was amplified from genomic DNA by a multiplex PCR assay. The amplified TCR beta libraries were sequenced on the Illumina HiSeq System as 87-base-pair reads. Per the authors' processing: Across the 700 or so repertoires, a later analysis counted some 81 million unique TCR beta chains, 8.5 million to 12 million of which were shared by at least two donors. Raw reads were error-corrected and collapsed into unique sequences with a nearest-neighbor algorithm that merged closely related sequences to remove PCR and sequencing errors. To assign V, D and J gene segments, CDR3 sequences were aligned to IMGT reference sequences. Each retained sequence needed at least a six-nucleotide match to both a V gene segment and a J gene segment. Rearrangements were called productive when the CDR3 lacked stop codons and stayed in frame with V and J; all others were non-productive. Following IMGT convention, CDR3 was defined as the stretch from the second conserved V-encoded cysteine up to the conserved J-encoded phenylalanine. In an earlier analysis of 550 to 650 of the donors, sequences lacking an unambiguous match to a single V gene segment were excluded. An earlier analysis of under 750 of the donors called V segments functional above 56.7% productive rearrangements and segregating when the between-donor standard deviation exceeded 5%. A statistical classification framework was developed to diagnose cytomegalovirus status using the catalog of TCR beta chain sequences. In a later analysis, V and J genes were assigned by comparing TCR nucleotide sequences against IMGT/GENE-DB human TR gene sequences. The TCRdist pipeline was used in a later analysis to assign CDR3 sequences and most-parsimonious VDJ recombination scenarios. In a later analysis, each TCR beta chain was defined by its CDR3 amino acid sequence together with its V-gene family, and reads without a unique V-gene family were excluded. To address suspected cross-contamination and a sequencing artifact, a later analysis removed roughly 640 highly shared, low-generation-probability nucleotide sequences. In a later analysis, a clonal expansion index for each public chain was calculated from normalized within-repertoire ranks of inferred template counts. A later analysis computed generation probabilities with a VDJ recombination model fitted to out-of-frame rearrangements, and checked the results against IGoR. In a later analysis, hypergeometric tests were used to score TCR-TCR, TCR-HLA and TCR-CMV co-occurrence, with a repertoire-size bias correction applied to TCR pairs. False discovery rates were estimated in a later analysis by permuting HLA or CMV assignments 20 times. In a later analysis, co-occurring TCRs were grouped using DBSCAN, and TCRdist sequence similarity was added for clustering within HLA-allele-positive subsets. Repertoires with fewer than 30,000 or more than 120,000 public chains were left out of co-occurrence clustering, as were five repertoires with anomalous nucleotide sharing. TCRdb limited this immuneACCESS table to in-frame rearrangements with V and J called. A share of clones is missing; checked studies link under half to unresolved V genes, and the rest is unexplained. V and J calls and clone size are given by that table; D and trimming were obtained from the DNA. The sample contains roughly 150,000 clones, about 78% of them found a single time. The leading ten clones occupy over 1.1% of the sample.

This TCR was sampled from a male donor in good health and CMV-seronegative. The material sequenced was PBMCs.

The nucleotides read TGTGCCAGCAGCCAAGATGGCGGCTCCCCGGGGGCAGATACGCAGTATTTT. Its translation reads: CASSQDGGSPGADTQYF. This chain joins TRBV4-2 to TRBJ2-3, and possibly TRBD2, on 6 matching bases. V was cut back by 0 bases and J by 4 bases, leaving a gap of 17 bases between them. Including the terminal cysteine and phenylalanine, the CDR3 comprises 17 residues. Only CDR3 DNA is held: 51 bases, read in frame from base 1. CDR1 and CDR2 (LGHNA, YNFKEQ) derive from the germline V gene.